This entry describes one T cell receptor (beta chain). In the authors' workflow: Reference gene primer amplification gave nucleated cell count estimates. This table comes from immunoSEQ multiplex PCR, and its TCRdb copy is limited to in-frame clones, with some not included. V and J calls and clone size are as listed in that table; D and trimming were resolved from the DNA. The sample contains 300,000 to 350,000 clones, about 85% of which appear only once. The ends lost 6 bases at V and 7 bases at J; junction bases unmatched: 5. The germline V gene has CDR1 ENHRY and CDR2 SYGVKD. The CDR3 runs to 12 residues. The data stem from a study of blood T cell repertoires in COVID-19. At the level of the study: Acute and convalescent COVID-19 samples came from the United States, Italy and Spain. Sources were T cells, B-cell-depleted T cells, or PBMCs; the material itself was cDNA or gDNA.

V and J are TRBV10-3 and TRBJ1-1; 7 bases are shared with TRBD1. Sequenced: peripheral blood. The clonotype was recovered from a young man with active or convalescent COVID-19. CDR3 DNA sequence: TGTGCCATCAGGGGGACAGCCCTTGAAGCTTTCTTT. It specifies CAIRGTALEAFF.